The following is a T cell receptor beta chain sequence with its context. V was cut by 0 bases and J by 2 bases, with 8 bases left in between. This CDR3 spans 14 amino acids. Germline values: CDR1 MNHEY, CDR2 SVGAGI. This entry belongs to a study of OX40 agonist ivuxolimab in advanced cancers. The protocol was immunoSEQ multiplex PCR, while the TCRdb copy is restricted to in-frame clones and leaves out a portion. Here the sample spans some 60,000 clones, about 90% being singletons. The source was CD4+ or CD8+ T cells sorted from blood, collected in a trial of the OX40 agonist ivuxolimab. This chain links TRBV6-5 with TRBJ2-7, with a possible D match to TRBD2 (5 bases). This receptor was identified in an adult with an advanced solid tumor such as melanoma, head and neck, liver or kidney cancer. The CDR3 loop reads CASSYSVRAYEQYF. The CDR3 nucleotides are TGTGCCAGCAGTTACTCTGTGCGGGCCTACGAGCAGTACTTC.